Shown below are 30 T cell receptor beta chains from a single sample sequenced in a study of blood T cells in healthy people across ages. The use of a sample-barcoded 5' primer and a J-beta primer mix characterized a second PCR of about 7 to 12 cycles. A single record per CDR3 protein comes from TCRdb applying MiXCR to the 5' RACE reads. Of 980,000 or so distinct CDR3 sequences listed, around 48% are singletons. The source material was blood. These receptors all come from a man aged 25 to 40 in good health.

This clonotype was observed a handful of times. The rearrangement joins TRBV19 to TRBJ2-3, with D possibly being TRBD2 (6 bases). The CDR3 totals 14 residues. Per the germline V gene, CDR1 is LNHDA and CDR2 is SQIVND (reference sequence). V was trimmed by 7 bases and J by 6 bases, leaving 17 bases between them. The CDR3 nucleotides are TGTGCCAGTAAAGGCCCGGGCGGGGCGGATACGCAGTATTTT. Translating gives CASKGPGGADTQYF. The full variable domain, rest sourced from reference TRBV19 and TRBJ2-3, is DGGITQSPKYLFRKEGQNVTLSCEQNLNHDAMYWYRQDPGQGLRLIYYSQIVNDFQKGDIAEGYSVSREKKESFPLTVTSAQKNPTAFYLCASKGPGGADTQYFGPGTRLTVL.

V is TRBV25-1 and J is TRBJ2-5, with 7 positions matching TRBD1. CDR1 and CDR2 (germline): MGHDK, SYGVNS. The CDR3 covers 15 residues. With 2 bases clipped from V and 0 bases from J, the junction kept 3 bases outside the gene matches. The CDR3 region has the DNA TGTGCCAGCAGTGAACTTGACAGGGACCAAGAGACCCAGTACTTC. Translated, it gives CASSELDRDQETQYF.

This chain joins TRBV18 and TRBJ1-1; no firm D call. Germline V gene lookup returns CDR1 KGHSH and CDR2 LQKENI. The CDR3 loop spans 12 amino acids. Trimming removed 3 bases at V and 7 bases at J, with 9 bases between. CDR3 coding DNA: TGTGCCAGCTCACCGGGCAGCCTTGAAGCTTTCTTT. This sequence encodes CASSPGSLEAFF.

This clonotype was seen only a few times. The chain joins TRBV6-4 to TRBJ2-1, with TRBD1 matching over 11 bases. Trimming at V came to 2 bases and at J to 5 bases, leaving 5 bases not matched to a gene. CDR1 is MRHNA and CDR2 is SNTAGT in the germline V gene. The CDR3 loop spans 16 amino acids. CDR3 in amino acids: CASSDRGQGDNNEQFF. CDR3 bases: TGTGCCAGCAGTGACCGGGGACAGGGGGACAACAATGAGCAGTTCTTC.

In its sample, this clonotype was seen once. The chain combines TRBV24-1 with TRBJ2-2; D ambiguous. Germline V CDR1 and CDR2: KGHDR, SFDVKD. This CDR3 is 12 amino acids long. Trimming stripped 9 bases from V and 6 bases from J, with 10 bases between. In DNA form, the CDR3 reads TGTGCCACCCCTTCGTTTCCCGGGGAGCTGTTTTTT. It codes for CATPSFPGELFF.

The genes are TRBV4-2 and TRBJ2-1; perhaps TRBD1 as D (6 bases). The CDR3 is made up of 17 amino acids. Germline CDR1 reads LGHNA; CDR2 reads YNFKEQ. V was cut by 4 bases and J by 3 bases, with 19 bases left in between. The CDR3, as DNA: TGTGCCAGCAGCCCCTCACAGGGACGCTATTTCTACAATGAGCAGTTCTTC. It specifies CASSPSQGRYFYNEQFF.

This clonotype came up a few times. J is TRBJ1-2 and V is TRBV3-1, with TRBD1 matching over 7 bases. This CDR3 comprises 15 residues. From germline, CDR1 is LGHDT and CDR2 YNNKEL (reference sequence). Trimming at V came to 4 bases and at J to 8 bases, leaving 13 bases not matched to a gene. DNA for the CDR3: TGTGCCAGCAGCCGGCCAGGGGGGAGACTTGTCGGCTACACCTTC. Translating it yields CASSRPGGRLVGYTF.

The rearrangement links TRBV7-9 to TRBJ2-7; weak D call: TRBD2 (5 bases). The CDR3 is 16 amino acids. V lost 4 bases and J lost 7, with 23 bases in between. Germline CDR1 and CDR2: SEHNR and FQNEAQ (reference sequence). The CDR3 DNA reads TGTGCCAGCAGCTCTGACAAAGTGAGGGTATCTTGGGAGCAGTACTTC. Amino acid sequence: CASSSDKVRVSWEQYF.

The chain is built from TRBV28 and TRBJ2-7, with TRBD1 matching over 8 bases. The CDR3 is made up of 13 amino acids. Germline V gene lookup returns CDR1 MDHEN and CDR2 SYDVKM. With V trimmed by 3 bases and J by 5 bases, 3 bases remained unmatched. CDR3 nucleotides: TGTGCCAGCAGTTTCCAGGGGGCCCACGAGCAGTACTTC. Amino acids: CASSFQGAHEQYF.

V is TRBV27 and J is TRBJ1-5, with D perhaps TRBD1 (5 bases). Germline lookup yields CDR1 MNHEY and CDR2 SMNVEV (reference sequence). The V gene lost 2 bases and the J gene lost 7 bases, with 12 bases spanning the gap. This CDR3 has 14 amino acids. The CDR3 reads CASSLVGVGQPQHF. In DNA, the CDR3 is TGTGCCAGCAGTTTAGTGGGGGTAGGGCAGCCCCAGCATTTT.

V is TRBV7-2 and J is TRBJ1-2; TRBD1 might be the D (6 bases). The CDR3 is 14 amino acids. Germline V gene lookup returns CDR1 SGHTA and CDR2 FQGNSA. Trimming stripped 4 bases from V and 5 bases from J, with 14 bases between. CDR3 in DNA: TGTGCCAGCAGCTCCGCAGGGGAATTATATGGCTACACCTTC. Protein product: CASSSAGELYGYTF. Filled out from reference TRBV7-2 and TRBJ1-2, the complete variable domain reads GAGVSQSPSNKVTEKGKDVELRCDPISGHTALYWYRQSLGQGLEFLIYFQGNSAPDKSGLPSDRFSAERTGGSVSTLTIQRTQQEDSAVYLCASSSAGELYGYTFGSGTRLTVV.

This clonotype has a handful of counts. The chain is built from TRBV5-1 and TRBJ2-1, with TRBD2 identical over 9 bases. Germline loops: CDR1 SGHRS, CDR2 YFSETQ. The CDR3 contains 19 residues. The J segment lost 0 bases and the V segment lost 0 bases, leaving 10 bases of the junction unmatched. CDR3 sequence (DNA): TGCGCCAGCAGCTTGGAAGGACTAGCGATAAGGGGCTCCTACAATGAGCAGTTCTTC. It codes for CASSLEGLAIRGSYNEQFF.

The chain has TRBV30 and TRBJ1-1; D gene unclear. The CDR3 totals 12 residues. The germline V and J ends were trimmed by 3 bases and 0 bases, with 5 bases remaining between them. Germline V gene lookup returns CDR1 GTSNPN and CDR2 SVGIG (reference sequence). The CDR3, as DNA: TGTGCCTGGAGGTGGGTGAACACTGAAGCTTTCTTT. Encoded protein: CAWRWVNTEAFF.

At least ten counts were recorded for this clonotype. The V gene is TRBV20-1, the J gene TRBJ2-7; TRBD1 is a possible D gene (5 bases). The germline CDR1 and CDR2 sequences are DFQATT and SNEGSKA (reference sequence). CDR3 length: 13 residues. The V end lost 3 bases, the J end lost 2 bases, and 11 bases lay between the germline ends. CDR3 in DNA: TGCAGTGCTAGTTCACAGGAACCCTACGAGCAGTACTTC. Protein sequence: CSASSQEPYEQYF.

This clonotype was seen once. The CDR3 DNA sequence: TGTGCCAGCAGAAACCGGGCCCCAAGAAACGAGCAGTACTTC. Its protein is CASRNRAPRNEQYF. The rearrangement joins TRBV12-3 or TRBV12-4 to TRBJ2-7; the D is unclear. The ends were cut back, 6 bases at V and 5 bases at J, with 17 bases in the middle. The CDR3 has 14 residues.

This chain links TRBV20-1 with TRBJ2-7, with 8 positions matching TRBD2. This CDR3 region has 15 residues. V was pared by 4 bases and J by 2 bases, with 10 bases of the junction left unmatched. In germline, CDR1 is DFQATT, CDR2 SNEGSKA (reference sequence). This CDR3 is CSAKDSGVLPYEQYF. For the CDR3, the DNA is TGCAGTGCTAAAGATAGCGGGGTTTTACCCTACGAGCAGTACTTC.

This rearrangement joins TRBV6-1 to TRBJ2-6, with D possibly TRBD1 on 5 matching bases. This CDR3 is built from 15 residues. Trimming pared 1 base from V and 4 bases from J, leaving 8 bases between. Germline V gives CDR1 MNHNS, CDR2 SASEGT. For the CDR3, the DNA is TGTGCCAGCAGTGAAGGACAGACAGGGGCCAACGTCCTGACTTTC. Amino acids: CASSEGQTGANVLTF.

A remark on this clonotype: An end of the junction does not agree with germline; a read error may underlie this. V is TRBV24-1 and J is TRBJ2-3; D uncertain. The CDR3 has 15 residues. Germline V gives CDR1 KGHDR, CDR2 SFDVKD. For the CDR3, the DNA is TGTGCCACCAGTGATTCCCAGGCCTTCACAGATACACAGTATTTT. Translated, it gives CATSDSQAFTDTQYF.

Ten or more counts support this clonotype. The chain uses TRBV20-1 and TRBJ2-7; D uncertain. Trimming shortened V by 2 bases and J by 0 bases, and 5 bases separated the two germline ends. The CDR3 covers 12 residues. Germline-derived CDR1 and CDR2 are DFQATT and SNEGSKA (reference sequence). CDR3 nucleotides: TGCAGTGCTAGATTTATCTCCTACGAGCAGTACTTC. It is translated as CSARFISYEQYF.

The V gene is TRBV5-4, the J gene TRBJ2-1, with D perhaps TRBD1 or TRBD2 (5 bases each). From germline, CDR1 is SGHNT and CDR2 YYREEE (reference sequence). The CDR3 runs 13 residues. Trimming pared 3 bases from V and 7 bases from J, leaving 11 bases between. The CDR3 sequence: CASSSGARNEQFF. CDR3 in DNA: TGTGCCAGCAGCTCCGGGGCCAGAAATGAGCAGTTCTTC.

The chain links TRBV7-3 to TRBJ1-1; maybe TRBD1 (6 bases). Germline loops: CDR1 SGHTA, CDR2 FQGTGA. The CDR3 length is 14 residues. V was shortened by 4 bases and J by 6 bases, with 15 bases between the two germline ends. The CDR3 nucleotides are TGTGCCAGCAGCTCGCCTCCGGGACACCCTGAAGCTTTCTTT. The encoded protein is CASSSPPGHPEAFF.

This clonotype was recorded at least ten times. This chain uses TRBV27 with TRBJ2-7; the D call may be TRBD1 or TRBD2 (6 bases each). Trimming removed 5 bases at V and 2 bases at J, with 19 bases between. The CDR3 spans 16 residues. The V gene's germline CDR1 is MNHEY and CDR2 SMNVEV (reference sequence). CDR3 sequence reads: CASSPRVRGGTYEQYF. The DNA of the CDR3 is TGTGCCAGCAGTCCGCGGGTTCGAGGGGGGACCTACGAGCAGTACTTC.

The J gene is TRBJ2-3, the V gene TRBV3-1; 7 bases fit TRBD2. V dropped 3 bases and J dropped 4; count of bases not matched to a gene: 4. Germline assignment: CDR1 LGHDT and CDR2 YNNKEL (reference sequence). The CDR3 covers 14 residues. The CDR3 DNA sequence: TGTGCCAGCAGCCAGACTAGCACTTCAGATACGCAGTATTTT. Its translation: CASSQTSTSDTQYF.

This chain joins TRBV28 and TRBJ1-2, with D possibly matching TRBD1 (6 bases). This CDR3 contains 16 residues. The V end lost 6 bases, the J end lost 8 bases, and 25 bases lay between the germline ends. Germline V lookup: CDR1 MDHEN, CDR2 SYDVKM. The CDR3 spells CASSSSTRQVAKGYTF. CDR3 in DNA: TGTGCCAGCAGCTCCTCCACCAGACAGGTTGCAAAGGGCTACACCTTC.

The V gene is TRBV5-1, the J gene TRBJ1-4; D may be TRBD1 (6 bases). This CDR3 contains 15 residues. Trimming took off 2 bases at V and 8 bases at J, with 16 bases between the two ends. Germline V gene sequence: CDR1 SGHRS, CDR2 YFSETQ. The CDR3 coding sequence is TGCGCCAGCAGCTTTTGGGGGCAGGCGATCGAAAAACTGTTTTTT. Residues: CASSFWGQAIEKLFF.

The chain combines TRBV27 with TRBJ2-3; no definite D call. V was trimmed by 5 bases and J by 0 bases, leaving 27 bases between them. The CDR3 runs 20 residues. From germline, CDR1 is MNHEY and CDR2 SMNVEV (reference sequence). CDR3 protein: CASSGPSGSPSPTSTDTQYF. For the CDR3, the DNA is TGTGCCAGCAGTGGACCTTCTGGGTCACCCAGCCCTACTAGCACAGATACGCAGTATTTT.

At least ten counts were recorded for this clonotype. This sequence joins TRBV6-2 or TRBV6-3 and TRBJ2-1; 8 bases fit TRBD2. J was trimmed by 3 bases and V by 7 bases; bases with no gene match: 5. The CDR3 length is 14 residues. Germline loops: CDR1 MNHEY, CDR2 SVGEGT. The CDR3 region is CASTYGGDYNEQFF. In DNA form, the CDR3 reads TGTGCCAGCACCTACGGGGGGGACTACAATGAGCAGTTCTTC.

The rearrangement uses TRBV27 and TRBJ2-7, with D possibly TRBD2 on 7 matching bases. The germline V gene encodes CDR1 MNHEY and CDR2 SMNVEV (reference sequence). V lost 5 bases to trimming and J lost 2 bases, with 13 bases between them. The CDR3 consists of 14 residues. CDR3 residues: CASSTSGGTYEQYF. CDR3 DNA: TGTGCCAGCAGTACCTCGGGGGGCACCTACGAGCAGTACTTC.

This clonotype has a handful of counts. The rearrangement links TRBV13 to TRBJ1-6; possibly TRBD1 for D (5 bases). V was cut by 3 bases and J by 9 bases, with 12 bases left in between. This CDR3 is 14 amino acids long. CDR1 PRHDT and CDR2 FYEKMQ come from the germline V gene (reference sequence). The DNA of the CDR3 is TGTGCCAGCAGCTTCCGACCTCAGGGTTCACCCCTCCACTTT. Protein sequence: CASSFRPQGSPLHF.

As concerns this clonotype: One junction end disagrees with the germline gene, perhaps due to a read error. The rearrangement joins TRBV6-2 or TRBV6-3 to TRBJ2-1, with 7 bases aligning to TRBD2. Germline-derived CDR1 and CDR2 are MNHEY and SVGEGT. The CDR3 is made up of 16 amino acids. The CDR3 DNA reads TGTGTCAGCTACAGTTACGGTCTGGGAGGGTTTAATGAGCAGTTCTTC. Protein product: CVSYSYGLGGFNEQFF.